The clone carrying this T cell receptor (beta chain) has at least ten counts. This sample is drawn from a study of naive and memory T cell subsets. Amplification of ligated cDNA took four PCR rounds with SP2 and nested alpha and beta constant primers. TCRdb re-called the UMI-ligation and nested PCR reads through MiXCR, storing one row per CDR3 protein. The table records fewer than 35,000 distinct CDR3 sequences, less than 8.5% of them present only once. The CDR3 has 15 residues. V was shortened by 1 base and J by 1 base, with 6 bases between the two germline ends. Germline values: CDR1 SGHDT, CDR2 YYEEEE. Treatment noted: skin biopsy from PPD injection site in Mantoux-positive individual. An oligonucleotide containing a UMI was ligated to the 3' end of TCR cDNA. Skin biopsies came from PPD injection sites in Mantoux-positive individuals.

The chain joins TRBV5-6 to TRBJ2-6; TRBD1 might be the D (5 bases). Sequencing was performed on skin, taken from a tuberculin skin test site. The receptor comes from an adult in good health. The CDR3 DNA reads TGTGCCAGCAGCTTGCCAGGGTCTGGGGCCAACGTCCTGACTTTC. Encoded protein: CASSLPGSGANVLTF.